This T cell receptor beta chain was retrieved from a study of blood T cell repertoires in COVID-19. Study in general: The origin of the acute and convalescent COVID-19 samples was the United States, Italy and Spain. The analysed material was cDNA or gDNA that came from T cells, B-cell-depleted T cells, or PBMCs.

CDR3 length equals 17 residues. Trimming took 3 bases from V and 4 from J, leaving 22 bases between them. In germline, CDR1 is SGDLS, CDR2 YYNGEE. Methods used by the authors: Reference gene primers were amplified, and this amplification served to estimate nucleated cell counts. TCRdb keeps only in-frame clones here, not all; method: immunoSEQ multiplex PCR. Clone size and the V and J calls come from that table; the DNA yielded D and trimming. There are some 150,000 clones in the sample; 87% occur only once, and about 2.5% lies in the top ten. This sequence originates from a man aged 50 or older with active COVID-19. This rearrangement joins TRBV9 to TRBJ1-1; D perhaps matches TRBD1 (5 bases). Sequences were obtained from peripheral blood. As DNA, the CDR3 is TGTGCCAGCAGCGCCAACTTCGGGTTGCGGGGGAGCACTGAAGCTTTCTTT. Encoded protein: CASSANFGLRGSTEAFF.